This T cell receptor beta chain was recorded in a study of blood T cell repertoires in COVID-19. Libraries were prepared by immunoSEQ multiplex PCR; TCRdb keeps only in-frame clonotypes and omits some of them. This sample yields approximately 54,000 clones, of which around 83% are seen a single time; about 4% belongs to the top ten. V lost 1 base, J lost 11 bases, and 24 bases lay in between. Germline CDR1 is LNHDA and CDR2 is SQIVND (reference sequence). This CDR3 has 17 residues. The V call is TRBV19, the J call TRBJ1-5; maybe TRBD1 (6 bases). The receptor was derived from an elderly man with active COVID-19. The sample comprised peripheral blood. This CDR3 reads CASSIGLQGRGSRTQHF. DNA of the CDR3: TGTGCCAGTAGTATAGGTTTGCAGGGGCGAGGATCCCGTACCCAGCATTTT.